This T cell receptor (beta chain) emerged from a study of blood T cell repertoires in COVID-19. Turning to the study itself: Sites across the United States, Italy and Spain contributed samples from acute and convalescent COVID-19. PBMCs, B-cell-depleted T cells, or T cells provided the cDNA or gDNA that made up the material.

Per the authors' pipeline: Estimates of nucleated cell counts were drawn from the amplification of reference gene primers. Data came from immunoSEQ multiplex PCR; TCRdb stores just in-frame clones and leaves some out. D and trimming were read from the DNA, whereas the V and J calls and clone size are those reported in that table. This repertoire shows tens of thousands of clones, 90% found once; its top ten account for just over 5%. Trimming removed 7 bases at V and 8 bases at J, with 29 bases between. The length of the CDR3 is 17 residues. Germline V gives CDR1 SNHLY, CDR2 FYNNEI. Specimen: peripheral blood. The receptor's source is a man between 65 and 79 years old with acute or convalescent COVID-19. The chain joins TRBV2 to TRBJ1-2; perhaps TRBD1 as D (6 bases). The CDR3 nucleotides read TGTGCCAGCACGGTTCACCCGACTCACAGGGAAAGGGAAGGCTACACCTTC. This encodes CASTVHPTHREREGYTF.